These T cell receptor beta chains were read from a single sample in a study of blood T cell repertoires in COVID-19. Generated by immunoSEQ multiplex PCR, the TCRdb table keeps only in-frame clones and is missing some. The data contain some 120,000 clones, roughly nine tenths of them singletons. Material: peripheral blood. These receptors were collected from a man aged 60-69 years with COVID-19, enrolled during active disease. CDR3s include the opening cysteine and the closing phenylalanine or tryptophan. The order of the fields is J gene, V gene, clone size, D gene, CDR3 protein, CDR3 DNA. D genes are given only for firm matches. Not all rows give a size; the values are once, few, many and, for expanded clones, a class.

TRBJ2-1 | TRBV5-4 | - | TRBD1 | CASSLAGQGWNEQFF | TGTGCCAGCAGCTTGGCAGGACAGGGGTGGAATGAGCAGTTCTTC
TRBJ1-4 | TRBV7-9 | - | TRBD1 | CASSFGDRVEEKLFF | TGTGCCAGCAGCTTCGGGGACAGGGTGGAGGAAAAACTGTTTTTT
TRBJ2-1 | TRBV7-2 | few | TRBD1 | CASSLGWTGRSYNEQFF | TGTGCCAGCAGCTTAGGGTGGACAGGCCGATCCTACAATGAGCAGTTCTTC
TRBJ1-5 | TRBV6-2/TRBV6-3 | - | TRBD1 | CASSFLEGTGDQPQHF | TGTGCCAGCAGTTTTCTCGAAGGGACAGGGGATCAGCCCCAGCATTTT
TRBJ1-2 | TRBV30 | - | TRBD1 | CAWSVTGQEQYGYTF | TGTGCCTGGAGTGTAACGGGACAGGAACAATATGGCTACACCTTC
TRBJ2-7 | TRBV18 | - | - | CASSPGGRSPEQYF | TGTGCCAGCTCACCAGGTGGCAGGTCCCCCGAGCAGTACTTC
TRBJ1-4 | TRBV6-6 | - | - | CASSSDRNNEKLFF | TGTGCCAGCAGTTCCGACAGGAATAATGAAAAACTGTTTTTT
TRBJ2-1 | TRBV7-9 | few | TRBD2 | CASSISGGAAEQFF | TGTGCCAGCAGCATTAGCGGGGGAGCCGCCGAGCAGTTCTTC
TRBJ1-4 | TRBV30 | - | - | CAWMGGGEKLFF | TGTGCCTGGATGGGGGGTGGTGAAAAACTGTTTTTT
TRBJ2-1 | TRBV19 | once | - | CASSIWGLSSYNEQFF | TGTGCCAGTAGTATTTGGGGGCTGAGCTCCTACAATGAGCAGTTCTTC
TRBJ2-1 | TRBV6-5 | - | TRBD2 | CASSYLPSGTYNEQFF | TGTGCCAGCAGTTACCTCCCTAGCGGTACTTACAATGAGCAGTTCTTC
TRBJ1-6 | TRBV6-4 | - | TRBD1 | CASSDSAGGSDSPLHF | TGTGCCAGCAGTGACTCGGCAGGGGGCAGCGATTCACCCCTCCACTTT
TRBJ1-1 | TRBV6-6 | - | TRBD1 | CASSPDRVNTEAFF | TGTGCCAGCAGTCCCGACAGGGTGAACACTGAAGCTTTCTTT
TRBJ2-7 | TRBV7-6 | - | TRBD2 | CASSHPSGRGAYEQYF | TGTGCCAGCAGTCACCCTTCAGGGCGGGGGGCCTACGAGCAGTACTTC
TRBJ1-5 | TRBV28 | - | - | CASRYFNQPQHF | TGTGCCAGCAGGTACTTCAATCAGCCCCAGCATTTT
TRBJ1-2 | TRBV6-1 | - | - | CASSEYRDHGGYTF | TGTGCCAGCAGTGAATACAGGGACCATGGAGGCTACACCTTC
TRBJ2-7 | TRBV7-2 | - | - | CASSLADHGSVYEQYF | TGTGCCAGCAGCTTAGCCGATCACGGGTCAGTCTACGAGCAGTACTTC
TRBJ1-1 | TRBV9 | - | - | CASSVSPEATEAFF | TGTGCCAGCAGCGTGTCTCCCGAGGCCACTGAAGCTTTCTTT
TRBJ1-4 | TRBV3-1/TRBV3-2 | - | TRBD1 | CASSQDRGTGELFF | TGTGCCAGCAGCCAGGACAGGGGCACCGGGGAACTGTTTTTT
TRBJ2-1 | TRBV9 | - | TRBD2 | CASSVEGTSGYNEQFF | TGTGCCAGCAGCGTAGAGGGGACTAGCGGCTACAATGAGCAGTTCTTC
TRBJ2-3 | TRBV11-2 | - | TRBD1 | CASREKTGGIYTDTQYF | TGTGCCAGCAGGGAGAAGACAGGGGGGATATACACAGATACGCAGTATTTT
TRBJ1-3 | TRBV19 | - | TRBD1 | CASSWGGDSSSGNTIYF | TGTGCCAGTAGTTGGGGCGGGGACAGTAGTTCTGGAAACACCATATATTTT
TRBJ2-1 | TRBV18 | - | TRBD2 | CASSPETGLHYNEQFF | TGTGCCAGCTCACCAGAGACGGGACTACACTACAATGAGCAGTTCTTC
TRBJ1-3 | TRBV4-2 | - | TRBD1 | CASSPTGGRFSGNTIYF | TGTGCCAGCAGCCCCACAGGGGGCCGTTTCTCTGGAAACACCATATATTTT
TRBJ2-7 | TRBV12-3/TRBV12-4 | - | - | CASSFKEGYEQYF | TGTGCCAGCAGTTTCAAAGAGGGCTACGAGCAGTACTTC
TRBJ1-5 | TRBV6-5 | - | - | CASSYSSQGEQPQHF | TGTGCCAGCAGTTACTCTTCACAGGGCGAACAGCCCCAGCATTTT
TRBJ1-4 | TRBV5-1 | - | - | CASSSGGASREKLFF | TGCGCCAGCAGCTCGGGTGGGGCAAGTAGGGAAAAACTGTTTTTT
TRBJ2-3 | TRBV14 | - | TRBD1 | CASSHRTPGQWDYEYYF | TGTGCCAGCAGCCATCGCACTCCGGGACAGTGGGATTATGAATACTATTTT
TRBJ1-5 | TRBV3-1/TRBV3-2 | - | - | CASSLRQSNQPQHF | TGTGCCAGCAGCCTTAGACAGAGCAATCAGCCCCAGCATTTT
TRBJ1-4 | TRBV10-3 | - | - | CAISDGENEKLFF | TGTGCCATCAGTGACGGGGAGAATGAAAAACTGTTTTTT
TRBJ2-1 | TRBV7-9 | - | TRBD2 | CASSLRLAAGGNNEQFF | TGTGCCAGCAGCTTAAGATTAGCAGCGGGAGGAAACAATGAGCAGTTCTTC
TRBJ2-1 | TRBV10-1 | - | - | CASSPGTPWEQFF | TGCGCCAGCAGCCCCGGTACCCCGTGGGAGCAGTTCTTC
TRBJ2-5 | TRBV2 | - | - | CASSIETQYF | TGTGCCAGCTCCATAGAGACCCAGTACTTC
TRBJ2-5 | TRBV6-7 | - | TRBD1 | CASSYPQGVPETQYF | TGTGCCAGCAGTTACCCCCAGGGGGTGCCAGAGACCCAGTACTTC
TRBJ1-1 | TRBV19 | once | - | CASRTLASRNTEAFF | TGTGCCAGTCGAACCCTGGCAAGTCGGAACACTGAAGCTTTCTTT
TRBJ2-7 | TRBV28 | few | - | CASSSTFGLGGYEQYF | TGTGCCAGCAGTTCAACCTTTGGACTAGGGGGCTACGAGCAGTACTTC
TRBJ2-1 | TRBV5-1 | - | - | CASSLDTSDNEQFF | TGCGCCAGCAGCTTGGACACCTCAGACAATGAGCAGTTCTTC
TRBJ2-5 | TRBV11-3 | once | - | CASSLGAASGTGGETQYF | TGTGCCAGCAGCTTAGGAGCGGCTAGCGGGACAGGAGGGGAGACCCAGTACTTC
TRBJ2-5 | TRBV25-1 | - | - | CASSDLQGPETQYF | TGTGCCAGCAGTGATTTACAGGGACCGGAGACCCAGTACTTC
TRBJ1-4 | TRBV29-1 | - | TRBD1 | CSVSDRANEKLFF | TGCAGCGTTTCGGACAGGGCTAATGAAAAACTGTTTTTT
TRBJ2-7 | TRBV9 | - | TRBD2 | CASSVDASGSSYEQYF | TGTGCCAGCAGCGTAGATGCTAGCGGGTCCTCCTACGAGCAGTACTTC
TRBJ2-2 | TRBV24-1 | - | - | CATSDYRVGGTGELFF | TGTGCCACCAGTGATTACAGGGTTGGAGGCACCGGGGAGCTGTTTTTT
TRBJ2-1 | TRBV19 | - | TRBD2 | CASSLSGSGEQFF | TGTGCCAGTAGCCTTAGCGGGAGCGGTGAGCAGTTCTTC
TRBJ1-4 | TRBV2 | once | - | CASSYGQEIEKLFF | TGTGCCAGCAGCTACGGACAAGAGATAGAAAAACTGTTTTTT
TRBJ2-3 | TRBV24-1 | - | TRBD2 | CATSDRSGSGIDTQYF | TGTGCCACCAGTGACCGGAGCGGGAGCGGGATAGATACGCAGTATTTT
TRBJ1-6 | TRBV12-3/TRBV12-4 | - | - | CASSLGADSPLHF | TGTGCCAGCAGTTTAGGCGCTGATTCACCCCTCCACTTT
TRBJ2-3 | TRBV3-1/TRBV3-2 | - | - | CASSQVRSSVTDTQYF | TGTGCCAGCAGCCAAGTACGGTCTAGCGTGACAGATACGCAGTATTTT
TRBJ2-3 | TRBV24-1 | - | TRBD2 | CATRTSGGTDTQYF | TGTGCCACCAGGACTAGCGGGGGCACAGATACGCAGTATTTT
TRBJ2-7 | TRBV11-2 | - | - | CASSLETVNEQYF | TGTGCCAGCAGCTTAGAAACAGTTAACGAGCAGTACTTC
TRBJ1-6 | TRBV5-1 | - | TRBD1 | CASSQDRGNSPLHF | TGCGCCAGCAGCCAGGACAGGGGAAATTCACCCCTCCACTTT
TRBJ1-4 | TRBV24-1 | - | TRBD1 | CATSDSGTANEKLFF | TGTGCCACCAGTGACTCCGGGACAGCTAATGAAAAACTGTTTTTT
TRBJ2-4 | TRBV29-1 | - | - | CSVEEQERAKNIQYF | TGCAGCGTTGAAGAGCAGGAGCGGGCCAAAAACATTCAGTACTTC
TRBJ2-1 | TRBV11-2 | - | - | CASSLEGSYNEQFF | TGTGCCAGCAGCTTGGAGGGCTCCTACAATGAGCAGTTCTTC